The following is a T cell receptor beta chain sequence with its context. Data came from immunoSEQ multiplex PCR; TCRdb stores just in-frame clones and leaves some out. The data contain fewer than 65,000 clones, roughly 90% of them singletons. This specimen belongs to a study of control samples from healthy donors and cancer patients. V lost 6 bases to trimming and J lost 4 bases; unmatched junction nucleotides: 5. From germline, CDR1 is MNHEY and CDR2 SMNVEV (reference sequence). This CDR3 is built from 15 residues. This sequence was found in a man aged 35-49 years with colorectal cancer. Sequencing was carried out using PBMCs. The V call is TRBV27, the J call TRBJ2-1; TRBD2 agrees at 11 bases. The CDR3 here is CASSSGLAGYNEQFF. The CDR3 region has the DNA TGTGCCAGCAGCTCCGGACTAGCGGGTTACAATGAGCAGTTCTTC.